Below, 10 T cell receptor beta chains from the same sample are listed, as sequenced in a study of early T cells in non-severe SARS-CoV-2 infection. TCRdb analysed the 5' RACE reads with MiXCR anew, one entry per CDR3 protein. Found here are tens of thousands of distinct CDR3 sequences, approximately 15% of them singletons; the top ten hold around 4.9%. This material consisted of whole blood, taken at baseline. The receptors shown here come from an adult who was a healthcare worker with PCR-confirmed SARS-CoV-2 infection or an uninfected control (not recorded which).

This clonotype was observed at least ten times. The rearrangement joins TRBV29-1 to TRBJ2-5; D perhaps matches TRBD2 (5 bases). The CDR3 is made up of 14 amino acids. Deletions cut 3 bases from V and 1 base from J, with 12 bases between. The V gene's germline CDR1 is SQVTM and CDR2 ANQGSEA. CDR3 region: CSVDGRAGQETQYF. CDR3 nucleotides: TGCAGCGTTGACGGGCGGGCAGGCCAAGAGACCCAGTACTTC.

This clonotype was observed a handful of times. This chain uses TRBV29-1 with TRBJ1-2, with D possibly being TRBD1 (5 bases). V lost 5 bases to trimming and J lost 4 bases, with 11 bases between them. Germline assignment: CDR1 SQVTM and CDR2 ANQGSEA. The CDR3 is made up of 12 amino acids. CDR3 sequence reads: CSVSWDGYGYTF. Here the CDR3 DNA reads TGCAGCGTTTCGTGGGACGGCTATGGCTACACCTTC.

This clonotype was counted a few times. The V and J genes are TRBV3-1 and TRBJ2-7, with D tentatively TRBD1 (6 bases). The V gene's germline CDR1 is LGHDT and CDR2 YNNKEL (reference sequence). The ends were cut back, 4 bases at V and 2 bases at J, with 12 bases in the middle. This CDR3 region has 14 residues. Here the CDR3 reads CASSRRQATYEQYF. Written as DNA, the CDR3 is TGTGCCAGCAGCCGAAGACAGGCTACCTACGAGCAGTACTTC.

This clonotype was seen ten or more times. The genes are TRBV4-1 and TRBJ2-4; 7 nucleotides line up with TRBD1. Germline V gene sequence: CDR1 MGHRA, CDR2 YSYEKL. V lost 0 bases to trimming and J lost 0 bases; unmatched junction nucleotides: 5. This CDR3 region has 17 residues. The CDR3 nucleotides read TGCGCCAGCAGCCAAGAACAGCAGGGGGTAGCCAAAAACATTCAGTACTTC. Amino acids: CASSQEQQGVAKNIQYF.

The rearrangement uses TRBV6-2 or TRBV6-3 and TRBJ2-3; the match to TRBD2 covers 7 bases. V dropped 0 bases and J dropped 0; count of bases not matched to a gene: 0. Germline V lookup: CDR1 MNHEY, CDR2 SVGEGT. The CDR3 sequence is 15 residues long. DNA of the CDR3: TGTGCCAGCAGTTACTCTAGCGGGAGCACAGATACGCAGTATTTT. Protein: CASSYSSGSTDTQYF.

This clonotype was seen ten or more times. The genes are TRBV7-2 and TRBJ2-7; TRBD1 matches 12 bases. J gave up 7 bases and V 6 bases, and 4 bases lay outside the gene matches. Per the germline V gene, CDR1 is SGHTA and CDR2 is FQGNSA. CDR3 length: 13 residues. CDR3 sequence reads: CASRGQGAREQYF. Written as DNA, the CDR3 is TGTGCCAGCAGGGGACAGGGGGCAAGGGAGCAGTACTTC.

This clonotype was picked up a small number of times. The chain couples TRBV6-1 to TRBJ2-1, with 9 positions matching TRBD2. Germline loops: CDR1 MNHNS, CDR2 SASEGT. CDR3 length: 16 residues. The V gene end was trimmed by 8 bases and the J gene end by 5 bases; junction bases not matched to a gene: 13. CDR3 bases: TGTGCCAGCCGTTTCCTCAAAGCGGGAGGAGACAATGAGCAGTTCTTC. Encoded protein: CASRFLKAGGDNEQFF.

This clonotype was counted ten times or more. The rearrangement links TRBV6-6 to TRBJ1-2; 7 nucleotides align to TRBD1. The length of the CDR3 is 13 residues. The V segment lost 5 bases and the J segment 3 bases; nucleotides outside the gene matches: 3. CDR1 MNHNY and CDR2 SVGAGI come from the germline V gene (reference sequence). Here the CDR3 DNA reads TGTGCCAGCAGTCCAACAGGGGACTATGGCTACACCTTC. As protein: CASSPTGDYGYTF.

This clonotype has more than one count but fewer than ten. The chain couples TRBV12-3 or TRBV12-4 to TRBJ2-1; D gene uncertain. CDR3 length equals 11 residues. The V gene lost 6 bases and the J gene lost 10 bases, with 10 bases spanning the gap. CDR3 sequence: CASRATQEQFF. In DNA, the CDR3 is TGTGCCAGCAGGGCCACCCAAGAGCAGTTCTTC.

This clonotype appeared many times. The rearrangement links TRBV2 to TRBJ2-3; 8 nucleotides match TRBD2. The CDR3 sequence is 15 residues long. Per the germline V gene, CDR1 is SNHLY and CDR2 is FYNNEI. V lost 5 bases to trimming and J lost 2 bases; unmatched junction nucleotides: 6. CDR3 in amino acids: CASSIAGLATDTQYF. DNA of the CDR3: TGTGCCAGCAGTATAGCGGGATTGGCCACAGATACGCAGTATTTT.